The clone carrying this T cell receptor (beta chain) appeared a few times. The antigen is undetermined. The sample belongs to a study of T-cell reconstitution after alpha-beta-depleted transplantation in children. Preparing the TCRbeta library involved the use of unique molecular identifiers. One entry per CDR3 protein, called by TCRdb with MiXCR from the PCR reads. The table records about 640,000 distinct CDR3 sequences, over 10% of them present only once. Germline V gives CDR1 LGHNA, CDR2 YSLEER. The junction had 11 bases not matched to a gene; V was cut back by 0 bases and J by 3 bases. CDR3 size: 19 residues. Study-level findings and limits: Several hundred expanded graft clones reportedly were the source of alpha-beta T cells about two months after transplant. It was newly produced T cells that mostly accounted for T-cell counts and diversity one year after transplant. At day 60, the high TCRbeta diversity found in some patients originated from recipient T cells and thymic progenitors that had survived.

The source was PBMCs, mostly from graft donor cells, collected 360 days after TCRalphabeta/CD19-depleted stem cell transplant. The receptor's source is a male patient younger than 18 who had a stem cell transplant for acute myeloid leukemia, so the T cells may come from the graft donor. This chain joins TRBV4-3 and TRBJ2-3; TRBD2 aligns across 11 bases. The CDR3 region is CASSQDRLRTSGWTDTQYF. The DNA of the CDR3 is TGCGCCAGCAGCCAAGATAGACTTCGGACTAGCGGGTGGACAGATACGCAGTATTTT.